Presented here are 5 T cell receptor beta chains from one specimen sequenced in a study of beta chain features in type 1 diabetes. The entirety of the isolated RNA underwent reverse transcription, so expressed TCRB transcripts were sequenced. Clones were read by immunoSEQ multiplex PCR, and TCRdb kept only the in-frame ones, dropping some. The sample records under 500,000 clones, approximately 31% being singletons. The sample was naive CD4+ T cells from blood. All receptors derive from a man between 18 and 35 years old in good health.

CDR3: CASHGGSGRPGPGELFF. The CDR3 region has the DNA TGTGCCAGCCATGGTGGTAGCGGGAGGCCGGGACCCGGGGAGCTGTTTTTT. The V call is TRBV9, the J call TRBJ2-2; TRBD2 matches 10 bases. The germline gives CDR1 SGDLS, CDR2 YYNGEE. The CDR3 contains 17 residues. The trim removed 7 bases at V and 6 bases at J, leaving 15 bases unmatched.

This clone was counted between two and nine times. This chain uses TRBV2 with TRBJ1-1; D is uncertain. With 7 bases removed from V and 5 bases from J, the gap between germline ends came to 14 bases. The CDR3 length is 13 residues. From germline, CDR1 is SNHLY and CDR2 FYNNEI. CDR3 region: CASTTERVTEAFF. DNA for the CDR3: TGTGCCAGCACCACAGAGAGGGTGACTGAAGCTTTCTTT.

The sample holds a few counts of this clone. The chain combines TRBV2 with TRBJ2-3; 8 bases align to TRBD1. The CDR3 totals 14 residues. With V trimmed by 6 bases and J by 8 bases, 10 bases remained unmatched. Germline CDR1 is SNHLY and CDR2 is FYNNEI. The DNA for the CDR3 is TGTGCCAGCAGCATGACAGGGGACTCTATTACGCAGTATTTT. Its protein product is CASSMTGDSITQYF.

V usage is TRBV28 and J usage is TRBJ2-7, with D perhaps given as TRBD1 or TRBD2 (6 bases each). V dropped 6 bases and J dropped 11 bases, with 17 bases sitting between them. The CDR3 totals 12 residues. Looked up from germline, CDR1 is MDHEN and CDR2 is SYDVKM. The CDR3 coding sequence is TGTGCCAGCAGCTACCGGGGGCGTAGCGAGTACTTC. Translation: CASSYRGRSEYF. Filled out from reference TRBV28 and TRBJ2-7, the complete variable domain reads DVKVTQSSRYLVKRTGEKVFLECVQDMDHENMFWYRQDPGLGLRLIYFSYDVKMKEKGDIPEGYSVSREKKERFSLILESASTNQTSMYLCASSYRGRSEYFGPGTRLTVT.

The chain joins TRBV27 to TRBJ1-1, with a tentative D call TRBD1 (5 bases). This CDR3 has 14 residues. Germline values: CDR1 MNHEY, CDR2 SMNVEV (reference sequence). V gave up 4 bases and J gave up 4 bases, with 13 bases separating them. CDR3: CASSSGRWTTEAFF. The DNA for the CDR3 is TGTGCCAGCAGTTCGGGACGGTGGACCACTGAAGCTTTCTTT.